Listed below are T cell receptor beta chains from one sample, sequenced in a study of response to subunit inactivated influenza vaccine. In TCRdb, the RT-PCR reads were re-called with MiXCR into one record per CDR3 protein. The sample consists of some 640,000 distinct CDR3 sequences, about 15% of them appearing once. Sample: PBMCs from blood, taken roughly 2 weeks before vaccination. These receptors all come from a man aged 45 to 65 who received an inactivated influenza vaccine. Each CDR3 is given with its conserved first and last residue. The order of the fields is J gene, V gene, clone size, D gene, CDR3 protein, CDR3 DNA. A D gene is named only where the DNA matches it firmly. Rows give clone size only sometimes, using once, few, many, or a class for an expanded clone.

TRBJ2-3 | TRBV7-6 | - | - | CASSFEFFTDTQYF | TGTGCCAGCAGCTTTGAGTTTTTCACAGATACGCAGTATTTT
TRBJ1-5 | TRBV4-3 | few | - | CASSQAVDQPQHF | TGCGCCAGCAGCCAAGCCGTAGATCAGCCCCAGCATTTT
TRBJ2-5 | TRBV2 | few | TRBD1 | CASSPRDRAVKTQYF | TGTGCCAGCAGTCCTCGGGACAGGGCGGTGAAGACCCAGTACTTC
TRBJ2-3 | TRBV25-1 | few | TRBD2 | CASSGTTSGRTDTQYF | TGTGCCAGCAGTGGAACGACTAGCGGGAGGACAGATACGCAGTATTTT
TRBJ2-3 | TRBV29-1 | few | TRBD1 | CSVERTGRVGDTQYF | TGCAGCGTTGAGAGGACAGGGCGGGTAGGAGATACGCAGTATTTT
TRBJ2-1 | TRBV20-1 | - | - | CSATDRSSYNEQFF | TGCAGTGCCACAGACAGAAGCTCCTACAATGAGCAGTTCTTC
TRBJ2-3 | TRBV5-6 | few | TRBD2 | CASSTGLAGGPSTDTQYF | TGTGCCAGCAGCACCGGACTAGCGGGGGGTCCTAGCACAGATACGCAGTATTTT
TRBJ2-7 | TRBV6-1 | few | - | CASSEMAGAREQYF | TGTGCCAGCAGTGAAATGGCAGGGGCCAGAGAGCAGTACTTC
TRBJ2-3 | TRBV12-3/TRBV12-4 | - | TRBD2 | CASRLMAGADTQYF | TGTGCCAGCAGATTAATGGCGGGGGCAGATACGCAGTATTTT
TRBJ2-1 | TRBV20-1 | few | TRBD2 | CSARETGLVYNEQFF | TGCAGTGCTAGAGAAACGGGACTAGTCTACAATGAGCAGTTCTTC
TRBJ2-4 | TRBV7-9 | few | TRBD1 | CASSPGTGENIQYF | TGTGCCAGCAGCCCGGGGACAGGGGAAAACATTCAGTACTTC
TRBJ2-1 | TRBV28 | - | - | CASSTSGFYNEQFF | TGTGCCAGCAGTACGAGCGGGTTCTACAATGAGCAGTTCTTC
TRBJ2-5 | TRBV7-2 | - | TRBD2 | CASSLGLAGLGQETQYF | TGTGCCAGCAGCTTAGGGCTAGCGGGGCTGGGGCAAGAGACCCAGTACTTC
TRBJ2-1 | TRBV29-1 | many | - | CSVGFLPSNEQFF | TGCAGCGTTGGCTTCCTCCCCTCCAATGAGCAGTTCTTC
TRBJ2-7 | TRBV27 | - | - | CASSDGLGVYEQYF | TGTGCCAGCAGCGACGGTTTAGGGGTCTACGAGCAGTACTTC
TRBJ2-7 | TRBV5-1 | few | TRBD1 | CASSLQGDTYEQYF | TGCGCCAGCAGCTTACAGGGGGACACCTACGAGCAGTACTTC
TRBJ2-7 | TRBV6-2/TRBV6-3 | few | TRBD1 | CASQKAGGSYEQYF | TGTGCCAGCCAAAAGGCAGGGGGCTCCTACGAGCAGTACTTC
TRBJ2-7 | TRBV12-3/TRBV12-4 | few | - | CASSLALGRTYEQYF | TGTGCCAGCAGTTTAGCGTTGGGCAGAACCTACGAGCAGTACTTC